The clone carrying this T cell receptor beta chain has just a few counts. Germline CDR1 and CDR2: MNHNS and SASEGT. The CDR3 sequence is 15 residues long. The V end was cut by 7 bases, the J end by 1 base, with 17 bases between. The TCRbeta library incorporated unique molecular identifiers. TCRdb reprocessed the PCR reads via MiXCR and lists one record per CDR3 protein. This sample yields approximately 350,000 distinct CDR3 sequences, of which 13% are seen a single time; about 3.9% belongs to the top ten. This entry comes from a study of T-cell reconstitution after alpha-beta-depleted transplantation in children.

The receptor was derived from a human donor who donated a stem cell graft to a child with Fanconi anemia. Sample: PBMCs, taken from the stem cell graft. The chain recombines TRBV6-1 with TRBJ2-7, with D possibly TRBD2 on 5 matching bases. The CDR3 bases are TGTGCCAGCAAACCCCGGGGTACCGAGTCCTACGAGCAGTACTTC. Translated, it gives CASKPRGTESYEQYF.